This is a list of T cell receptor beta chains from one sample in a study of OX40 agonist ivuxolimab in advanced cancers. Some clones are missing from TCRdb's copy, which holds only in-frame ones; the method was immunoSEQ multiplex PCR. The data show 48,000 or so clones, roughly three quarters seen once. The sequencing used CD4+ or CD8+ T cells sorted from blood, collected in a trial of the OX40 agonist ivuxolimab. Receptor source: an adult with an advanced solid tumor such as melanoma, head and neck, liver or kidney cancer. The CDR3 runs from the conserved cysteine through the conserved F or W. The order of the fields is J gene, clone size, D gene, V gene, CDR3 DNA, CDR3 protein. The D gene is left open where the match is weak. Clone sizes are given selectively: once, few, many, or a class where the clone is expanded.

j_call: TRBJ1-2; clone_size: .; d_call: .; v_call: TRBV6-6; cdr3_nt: TGTGCCAGCAGTGTATCCGGGACAAATTCGGGCTACACCTTC; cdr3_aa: CASSVSGTNSGYTF
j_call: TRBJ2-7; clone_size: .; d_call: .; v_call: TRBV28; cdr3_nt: TGTGCCAGCACCTTGGGAGGGGGCGCGATCTACGAGCAGTACTTC; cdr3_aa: CASTLGGGAIYEQYF
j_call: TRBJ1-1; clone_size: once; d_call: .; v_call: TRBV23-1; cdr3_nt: TGCGCCAGCAGTCAATCGACGACGAACACTGAAGCTTTCTTT; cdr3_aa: CASSQSTTNTEAFF
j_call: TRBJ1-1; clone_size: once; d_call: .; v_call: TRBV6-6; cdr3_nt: TGTGCCAGCAGTCTGACAGCGAACACTGAAGCTTTCTTT; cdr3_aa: CASSLTANTEAFF
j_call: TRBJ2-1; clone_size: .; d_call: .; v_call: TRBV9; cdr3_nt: TGTGCCAGCAGCGCCAACCCAAGGGTTCCTGCCAACAATGAGCAGTTCTTC; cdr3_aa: CASSANPRVPANNEQFF
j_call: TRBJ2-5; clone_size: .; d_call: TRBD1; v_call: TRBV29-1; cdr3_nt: TGCAGCGTTGAGGGGGCGACAGGGGCAGAGCAGTACTTC; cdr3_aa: CSVEGATGAEQYF
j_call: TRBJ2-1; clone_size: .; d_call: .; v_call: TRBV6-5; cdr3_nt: TGTGCCAGCTCCCCTACTTTGAGTCCTTACAATGAGCAGTTCTTC; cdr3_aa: CASSPTLSPYNEQFF
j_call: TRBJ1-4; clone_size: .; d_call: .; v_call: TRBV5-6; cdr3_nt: TGTGCCAGCAGCAGGACACTGACTAATGAAAAACTGTTTTTT; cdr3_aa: CASSRTLTNEKLFF
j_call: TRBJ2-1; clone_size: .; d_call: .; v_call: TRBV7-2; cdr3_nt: TGTGCCAGCAGCTTCGTAACTAGCCCTTGGAATGAGCAGTTCTTC; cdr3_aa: CASSFVTSPWNEQFF
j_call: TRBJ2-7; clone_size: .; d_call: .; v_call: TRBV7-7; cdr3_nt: TGTGCCGCACAAGGGCGGGGACAGAATTCGAACGAGCAGTACTTC; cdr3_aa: CAAQGRGQNSNEQYF
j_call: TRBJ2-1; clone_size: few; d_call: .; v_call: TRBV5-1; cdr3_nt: TGCGCCAGCAGCTTGGTGCCAGGCCAAAGCAATGAGCAGTTCTTC; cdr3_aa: CASSLVPGQSNEQFF
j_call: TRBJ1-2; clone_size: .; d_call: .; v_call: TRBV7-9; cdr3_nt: TGTGCCAGCAGCTTAGAGGCAGACAATGGCTACACCTTC; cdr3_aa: CASSLEADNGYTF
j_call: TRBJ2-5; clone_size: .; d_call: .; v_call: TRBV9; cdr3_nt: TGTGCCAGCAGCGTAAACCCCGTAAAGACCCAGTACTTC; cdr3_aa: CASSVNPVKTQYF
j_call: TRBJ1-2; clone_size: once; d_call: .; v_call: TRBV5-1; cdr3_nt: TGCGCCAGCAGCTTGGGGGCGAGCTATGGCTACACCTTC; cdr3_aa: CASSLGASYGYTF
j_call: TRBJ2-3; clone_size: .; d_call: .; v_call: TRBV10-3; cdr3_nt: TGTGCCATCAGTGAGCAGGCTAGTCAGTATTTT; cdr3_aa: CAISEQASQYF
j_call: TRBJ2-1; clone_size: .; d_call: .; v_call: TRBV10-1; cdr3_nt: TGCGCCAGCTCCCGTTGGGCCCATGGGGGTCTCAATGAGCAGTTCTTC; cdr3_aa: CASSRWAHGGLNEQFF
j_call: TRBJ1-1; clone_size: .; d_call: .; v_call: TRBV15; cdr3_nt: TGTGCCACCAGCAGAGATTGGGGGCTTGAAGCTTTCTTT; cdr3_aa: CATSRDWGLEAFF
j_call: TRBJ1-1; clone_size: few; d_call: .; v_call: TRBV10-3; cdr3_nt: TGTGCCATCAGTGAGGACGACTCTTGGGCTGAAGCTTTCTTT; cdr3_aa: CAISEDDSWAEAFF
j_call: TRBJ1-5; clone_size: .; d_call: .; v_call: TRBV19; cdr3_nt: TGTGCCAGTAGCCCTACGCCTTGGCGGGAACAGCCCCAGCATTTT; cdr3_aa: CASSPTPWREQPQHF
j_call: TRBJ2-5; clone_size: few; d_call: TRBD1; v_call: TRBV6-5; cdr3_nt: TGTGCCAGCAGTCGCGACAGGGGAGAGACCCAGTACTTC; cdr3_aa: CASSRDRGETQYF
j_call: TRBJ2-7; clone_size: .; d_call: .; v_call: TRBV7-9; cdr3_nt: TGTGCCAGCAGCTTAGGTGGAGAGGGCTACGAGCAGTACTTC; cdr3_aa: CASSLGGEGYEQYF
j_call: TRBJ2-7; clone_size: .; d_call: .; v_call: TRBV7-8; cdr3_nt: TGTGCCAGCAGTCAAGGGAGACCCGAGCAGTACTTC; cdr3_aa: CASSQGRPEQYF
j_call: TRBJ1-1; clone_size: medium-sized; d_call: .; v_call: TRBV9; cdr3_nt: TGTGCCAGCAGCGTAGCCCCCGTGCCCCAGGGGTTGGGCACTGAAGCTTTCTTT; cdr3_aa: CASSVAPVPQGLGTEAFF
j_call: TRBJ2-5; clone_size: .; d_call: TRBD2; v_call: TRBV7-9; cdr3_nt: TGTGCCAGCAGCTTCTATCTAGCGGGGGAAGAGACCCAGTACTTC; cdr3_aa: CASSFYLAGEETQYF
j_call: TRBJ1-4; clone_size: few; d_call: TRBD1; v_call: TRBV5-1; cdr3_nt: TGCGCCAGCAGCTTTACAGGGGGATGGGAAAAACTGTTTTTT; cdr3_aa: CASSFTGGWEKLFF
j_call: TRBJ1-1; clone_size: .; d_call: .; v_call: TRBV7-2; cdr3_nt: TGTGCCAGCAGCTTGGGCGGGAGGGTCGAAGCTTTCTTT; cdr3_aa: CASSLGGRVEAFF
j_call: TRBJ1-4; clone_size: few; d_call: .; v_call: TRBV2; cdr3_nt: TGTGCCAGCAGTGCCAGGGGTAGGGTCGAAAAACTGTTTTTT; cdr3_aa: CASSARGRVEKLFF
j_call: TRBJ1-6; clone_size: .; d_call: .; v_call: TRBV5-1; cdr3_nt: TGCGCCACGGCCTCAGGGCTGAGTAATTCACCCCTCCACTTT; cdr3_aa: CATASGLSNSPLHF